One sample yielded the 24 T cell receptor beta chains listed below, sequenced in a study of T cell responses to AZD1222 COVID-19 vaccine. Sequencing used immunoSEQ multiplex PCR; TCRdb keeps in-frame clones, though not all of them. The data contain 120,000 to 150,000 clones, about 81% of them singletons. The sequencing used peripheral blood, collected on day 0 of MenACWY control vaccination. Source of these receptors: an adult in good health.

V usage is TRBV10-1 and J usage is TRBJ1-4; D gene ambiguous. Trimming removed 8 bases at V and 7 bases at J, with 14 bases between. CDR3 length: 13 amino acids. The germline CDR1 and CDR2 sequences are WNHNN and SYGVQD (reference sequence). The CDR3 region is CASQRQAGEKLFF. DNA of the CDR3: TGCGCCAGCCAGAGGCAGGCGGGTGAAAAACTGTTTTTT.

The chain has TRBV6-6 and TRBJ1-2; 8 bases map to TRBD1. V lost 4 bases to trimming and J lost 8 bases; unmatched junction nucleotides: 9. CDR1 and CDR2 from the germline V gene are MNHNY and SVGAGI (reference sequence). This CDR3 comprises 14 residues. DNA of the CDR3: TGTGCCAGCAGTTCACCGGGACAGGCGTGGGGCTACACCTTC. This translates into CASSSPGQAWGYTF.

The chain uses TRBV3-1 (or the pseudogene TRBV3-2) and TRBJ2-3, with 12 bases matching TRBD2. Germline V gene lookup returns CDR1 LGHDT and CDR2 YNNKEL (reference sequence). V was clipped by 4 bases and J by 4 bases; unmatched bases: 12. This CDR3 has 18 amino acids. The DNA for the CDR3 is TGTGCCAGCAGCCCCATGCAGCACGCTAGCGGGGGGGCAGATACGCAGTATTTT. Translation: CASSPMQHASGGADTQYF.

This clone showed up just a few times. The rearrangement links TRBV2 to TRBJ1-4; no definite D call. CDR1 is SNHLY and CDR2 is FYNNEI in the germline V gene. The CDR3 consists of 17 residues. Trimming took 6 bases from V and 0 from J, leaving 17 bases between them. The CDR3 sequence is CASSFLAESATNEKLFF. In DNA form, the CDR3 reads TGTGCCAGCAGCTTTTTGGCAGAAAGTGCAACTAATGAAAAACTGTTTTTT.

V and J are TRBV10-3 and TRBJ1-2, with D unresolved. Trimming pared 0 bases from V and 1 base from J, leaving 3 bases between. This CDR3 has 13 residues. CDR1 and CDR2 (germline): ENHRY, SYGVKD. The CDR3 DNA follows: TGTGCCATCAGTGAGTCTGTTAACTATGGCTACACCTTC. This codes for CAISESVNYGYTF.

The rearrangement uses TRBV10-2 and TRBJ1-4; unclear D gene. V lost 6 bases and J lost 3, with 14 bases in between. Germline-derived CDR1 and CDR2 are WSHSY and SAAADI. This CDR3 contains 15 residues. CDR3 in DNA: TGCGCCAGCAGAAGTGGGAATCAGGCTAATGAAAAACTGTTTTTT. Translation: CASRSGNQANEKLFF.

This clone was detected once. This chain connects TRBV27 to TRBJ2-1; D call uncertain. Germline V gene data show CDR1 as MNHEY and CDR2 as SMNVEV (reference sequence). The CDR3 length is 14 residues. The germline V and J ends were trimmed by 1 base and 0 bases, with 4 bases remaining between them. CDR3 coding DNA: TGTGCCAGCAGTTTATTCAGCTCCTACAATGAGCAGTTCTTC. Translation gives CASSLFSSYNEQFF.

V is TRBV7-9 and J is TRBJ1-2; 7 bases match TRBD1. V shed 1 base and J 6 bases; nucleotides not matched to a gene: 5. The CDR3 runs 14 residues. Germline assignment: CDR1 SEHNR and CDR2 FQNEAQ (reference sequence). Written as DNA, the CDR3 is TGTGCCAGCAGCTTAGGAGGGGGCGAAAATGGCTACACCTTC. The encoded protein is CASSLGGGENGYTF.

The J gene is TRBJ1-5, the V gene TRBV27; unclear D gene. From germline, CDR1 is MNHEY and CDR2 SMNVEV (reference sequence). The V end was cut by 8 bases, the J end by 0 bases, with 8 bases between. This CDR3 region has 13 residues. The CDR3 nucleotides are TGTGCCAGCGGCGGTTATAGCAATCAGCCCCAGCATTTT. This sequence encodes CASGGYSNQPQHF.

CDR3 DNA sequence: TGTGCCAGCAGTTGGACTAGCGGTAATGAGCAGTTCTTC. Translating it yields CASSWTSGNEQFF. The chain joins TRBV7-9 to TRBJ2-1, with 10 nucleotides matching TRBD2. The CDR3 spans 13 residues. Per germline, CDR1 SEHNR and CDR2 FQNEAQ (reference sequence). Germline trimming cut 6 bases from V and 7 bases from J; bases unmatched to any gene: 3.

The chain combines TRBV19 with TRBJ1-5; no definite D call. Germline CDR1 reads LNHDA; CDR2 reads SQIVND (reference sequence). The CDR3 extends over 14 amino acids. V lost 2 bases and J 2 bases, leaving 7 bases between the germline ends. The CDR3 region has the DNA TGTGCCAGTAGTATAAGTCTGGGCAATCAGCCCCAGCATTTT. Translated: CASSISLGNQPQHF.

The chain recombines TRBV28 with TRBJ1-2, with D maybe TRBD1 (5 bases). V was trimmed by 5 bases and J by 9 bases, leaving 13 bases between them. This CDR3 is 12 amino acids long. The V gene's germline CDR1 is MDHEN and CDR2 SYDVKM. As DNA, the CDR3 is TGTGCCAGCAGTAACCCAGGGAAGCGCTACACCTTC. Its protein product is CASSNPGKRYTF.

This clone came up a few times. The genes are TRBV6-5 and TRBJ2-2; D remains ambiguous. The CDR3 extends over 12 amino acids. Per the germline V gene, CDR1 is MNHEY and CDR2 is SVGAGI. Between the trimmed V and J ends, which lost 5 bases and 5 bases, there was a span of 6 bases. CDR3 sequence (DNA): TGTGCCAGCAGTATAATTACCGGGGAGCTGTTTTTT. As protein: CASSIITGELFF.

The rearrangement links TRBV6-4 to TRBJ1-2; 9 nucleotides match TRBD1. Germline V CDR1 and CDR2: MRHNA, SNTAGT. After removal of 5 bases from V and 2 bases from J, the junction contained 6 bases not matched to a gene. The CDR3 length is 15 residues. The CDR3 loop is CASSRTDRGNYGYTF. CDR3 nucleotides: TGTGCCAGCAGTCGGACGGACAGGGGAAACTATGGCTACACCTTC.

V gene TRBV9 combines with J gene TRBJ1-1; D unclear. V was cut by 0 bases and J by 9 bases, with 21 bases left in between. Looked up from germline, CDR1 is SGDLS and CDR2 is YYNGEE. The CDR3 totals 16 residues. The CDR3: CASSVDGNGYTLQAFF. Written as DNA, the CDR3 is TGTGCCAGCAGCGTAGATGGAAATGGGTACACCCTGCAAGCTTTCTTT.

This clone was recorded only once. The rearrangement joins TRBV6-5 to TRBJ1-5; D uncertain. The V gene lost 7 bases and the J gene lost 4 bases, with 11 bases spanning the gap. Germline V gene data show CDR1 as MNHEY and CDR2 as SVGAGI. This CDR3 has 13 residues. Written as DNA, the CDR3 is TGTGCCAGCACCGAAAAGGGAAATCAGCCCCAGCATTTT. Translation gives CASTEKGNQPQHF.

V and J are TRBV7-2 and TRBJ2-6, with D possibly being TRBD1 (7 bases). There are 19 residues in the CDR3. Germline V lookup: CDR1 SGHTA, CDR2 FQGNSA. With 0 bases removed from V and 0 bases from J, the gap between germline ends came to 15 bases. CDR3 bases: TGTGCCAGCAGCTTAGCGTTTGGAGGGGACAGCTCTGGGGCCAACGTCCTGACTTTC. This gives the protein CASSLAFGGDSSGANVLTF. The whole variable domain, remainder taken from reference TRBV7-2 and TRBJ2-6, is GAGVSQSPSNKVTEKGKDVELRCDPISGHTALYWYRQSLGQGLEFLIYFQGNSAPDKSGLPSDRFSAERTGGSVSTLTIQRTQQEDSAVYLCASSLAFGGDSSGANVLTFGAGSRLTVL.

This chain joins TRBV28 and TRBJ2-7, with TRBD1 matching 10 bases. CDR3 length: 15 residues. Germline CDR1 and CDR2: MDHEN and SYDVKM. J gave up 3 bases and V 4 bases, and 6 bases lay outside the gene matches. The CDR3 protein is CASSSGQGRFYEQYV. The CDR3 DNA reads as TGTGCCAGCAGTTCGGGACAGGGGAGGTTCTACGAGCAGTACGTC.

The table lists this clone with a few counts. The chain employs TRBV5-1 and TRBJ2-5; TRBD1 is a possible D gene (5 bases). CDR1 and CDR2 (germline): SGHRS, YFSETQ. This CDR3 comprises 14 residues. The V end was cut by 3 bases, the J end by 4 bases, with 13 bases between. As DNA, the CDR3 is TGCGCCAGCAGCTCCTTACATGGGGCAGAGACCCAGTACTTC. As protein: CASSSLHGAETQYF.

V and J are TRBV5-1 and TRBJ1-1, with D possibly TRBD1 on 5 matching bases. Trimming took 4 bases from V and 1 from J, leaving 23 bases between them. The CDR3 length is 18 residues. The germline CDR1 and CDR2 sequences are SGHRS and YFSETQ. The CDR3 DNA sequence: TGCGCCAGCAGCCCCCACGGGGCAGGGAATGGTGAGAACACTGAAGCTTTCTTT. It codes for CASSPHGAGNGENTEAFF. Complete variable domain (other parts from reference TRBV5-1 and TRBJ1-1): KAGVTQTPRYLIKTRGQQVTLSCSPISGHRSVSWYQQTPGQGLQFLFEYFSETQRNKGNFPGRFSGRQFSNSRSEMNVSTLELGDSALYLCASSPHGAGNGENTEAFFGQGTRLTVV.

The V and J genes are TRBV3-1 (or the pseudogene TRBV3-2) and TRBJ1-5; no clear D gene. Per the germline V gene, CDR1 is LGHDT and CDR2 is YNNKEL (reference sequence). The V end was cut by 0 bases, the J end by 4 bases, with 10 bases between. The CDR3 has 15 amino acids. CDR3 sequence reads: CASSQDRAGNQPQHF. CDR3 bases: TGTGCCAGCAGCCAAGATCGGGCGGGAAATCAGCCCCAGCATTTT.

The CDR3 protein is CSVDRAFVNTEAFF. The CDR3 DNA is TGCAGCGTTGACAGGGCTTTCGTGAACACTGAAGCTTTCTTT. V and J are TRBV29-1 and TRBJ1-1; D may be TRBD1 (5 bases). With 3 bases removed from V and 0 bases from J, the gap between germline ends came to 11 bases. The CDR3 runs to 14 residues. Germline CDR1 and CDR2: SQVTM and ANQGSEA.

For the CDR3, the DNA is TGTGCCAGTAGCTTGGGACAGGGACGGAATAGCAATCAGCCCCAGCATTTT. This codes for CASSLGQGRNSNQPQHF. The chain links TRBV19 to TRBJ1-5, with 9 positions matching TRBD1. CDR1 is LNHDA, CDR2 SQIVND, per germline (reference sequence). Germline trimming cut 6 bases from V and 0 bases from J; bases unmatched to any gene: 9. The CDR3 consists of 17 residues.

The chain has TRBV11-3 and TRBJ2-7; D unresolved. The germline V and J ends were trimmed by 2 bases and 6 bases, with 5 bases remaining between them. Germline loops: CDR1 SGHNT, CDR2 YENEEA. The CDR3 extends over 11 amino acids. CDR3 amino acids: CASSLNGEQYF. The CDR3 bases are TGTGCCAGCAGCTTAAACGGCGAGCAGTACTTC.